This T cell receptor beta chain appears in the sequencing data of a study of blood T cell repertoires in COVID-19. Study as a whole: The origin of the acute and convalescent COVID-19 samples was the United States, Italy and Spain. In each case, the material was cDNA or gDNA derived from T cells, B-cell-depleted T cells, or PBMCs.

This CDR3 spans 16 amino acids. Germline V gene data show CDR1 as KGHSH and CDR2 as LQKENI. Trimming shortened V by 4 bases and J by 0 bases, and 13 bases separated the two germline ends. This clone appeared a few times. Original processing methods: Amplified reference gene primers provided the basis for estimating nucleated cell counts. Clones were sequenced by immunoSEQ multiplex PCR, and TCRdb holds only the in-frame ones, with some missing. The V and J calls and clone size come from that table; D and trimming were worked out from the DNA. Here the sample spans roughly 250,000 clones, around nine tenths being singletons.

Sequences were obtained from peripheral blood. The chain uses TRBV18 and TRBJ2-1; D might be TRBD2 (6 bases). This TCR was recovered from a woman aged 40 to 49 who had recovered from COVID-19. CDR3 sequence: CASSQGRQSSYNEQFF. In DNA, the CDR3 is TGTGCCAGCTCACAAGGGAGGCAGAGCTCCTACAATGAGCAGTTCTTC.